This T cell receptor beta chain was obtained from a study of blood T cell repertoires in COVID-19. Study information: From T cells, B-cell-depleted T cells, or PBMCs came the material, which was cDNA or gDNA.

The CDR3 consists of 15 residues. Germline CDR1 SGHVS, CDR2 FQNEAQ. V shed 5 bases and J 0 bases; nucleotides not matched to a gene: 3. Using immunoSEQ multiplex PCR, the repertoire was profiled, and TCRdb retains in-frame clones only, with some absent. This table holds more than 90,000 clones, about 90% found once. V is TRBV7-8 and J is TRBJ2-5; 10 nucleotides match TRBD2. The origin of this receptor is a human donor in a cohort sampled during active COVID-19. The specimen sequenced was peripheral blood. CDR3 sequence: CASSQAGGYQETQYF. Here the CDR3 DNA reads TGTGCCAGCAGCCAAGCGGGGGGGTACCAAGAGACCCAGTACTTC. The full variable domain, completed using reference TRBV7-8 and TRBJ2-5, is GAGVSQSPRYKVAKRGQDVALRCDPISGHVSLFWYQQALGQGPEFLTYFQNEAQLDKSGLPSDRFFAERPEGSVSTLKIQRTQQEDSAVYLCASSQAGGYQETQYFGPGTRLLVL.